These 9 T cell receptor beta chains were sequenced from one sample in a study of PD-1 blockade in mismatch repair-deficient tumors. Profiled with immunoSEQ multiplex PCR; TCRdb holds only in-frame clones, not every one. The profile covers 76,000 or so clones, with roughly 80% appearing a single time and 5% to 6.5% taken by the ten largest. This specimen was peripheral blood, taken 44 weeks after starting pembrolizumab. Receptor source: an adult with mismatch repair-deficient cancer.

V usage is TRBV9 and J usage is TRBJ2-3, with 10 positions matching TRBD2. This CDR3 contains 14 residues. Trimming removed 3 bases from V and 4 bases from J; junction bases left unmatched: 2. Germline V CDR1 and CDR2: SGDLS, YYNGEE. Here the CDR3 reads CASSGSGRSDTQYF. DNA of the CDR3: TGTGCCAGCAGCGGTAGCGGGAGGTCAGATACGCAGTATTTT.

This chain joins TRBV6-6 and TRBJ1-5, with no clear D. Between the trimmed V and J ends, which lost 7 bases and 0 bases, there was a span of 13 bases. The CDR3 has 15 amino acids. The germline V gene encodes CDR1 MNHNY and CDR2 SVGAGI (reference sequence). The CDR3 spells CASKVTEYSNQPQHF. The CDR3 region has the DNA TGTGCCAGCAAGGTCACAGAGTATAGCAATCAGCCCCAGCATTTT.

This clone was seen many times. The V gene is TRBV30, the J gene TRBJ1-1; TRBD1 aligns across 9 bases. Germline assignment: CDR1 GTSNPN and CDR2 SVGIG (reference sequence). The CDR3 runs 12 residues. The junction had 6 bases not matched to a gene; V was cut back by 3 bases and J by 10 bases. CDR3 in DNA: TGTGCCTGGAGCAGGACAGGGGCTGGAGCTTTCTTT. Translated, it gives CAWSRTGAGAFF. The whole variable domain, remainder taken from reference TRBV30 and TRBJ1-1, is SQTIHQWPATLVQPVGSPLSLECTVEGTSNPNLYWYRQAAGRGLQLLFYSVGIGQISSEVPQNLSASRPQDRQFILSSKKLLLSDSGFYLCAWSRTGAGAFFGQGTRLTVV.

The genes are TRBV4-2 and TRBJ2-7; 7 bases agree with TRBD1. The CDR3 runs to 16 residues. V trimming: 1 base; J trimming: 0 bases; junction bases outside the gene matches: 6. The V gene's germline CDR1 is LGHNA and CDR2 YNFKEQ. CDR3 loop: CASSQAAGTDSYEQYF. For the CDR3, the DNA is TGTGCCAGCAGCCAAGCCGCCGGGACAGACTCCTACGAGCAGTACTTC.

The chain couples TRBV19 to TRBJ1-2; 12 nucleotides align to TRBD1. Germline lookup yields CDR1 LNHDA and CDR2 SQIVND (reference sequence). Trimming cost V 5 bases and J 5 bases; bases outside gene matches: 3. The CDR3 extends over 14 amino acids. The CDR3 loop reads CASSGTGGSYGYTF. The CDR3 DNA sequence: TGTGCCAGTAGTGGGACAGGGGGCTCATATGGCTACACCTTC.

The CDR3 sequence is CASSLEFRGQDYGYTF. The CDR3 coding sequence is TGTGCCAGCAGCTTAGAGTTCAGGGGGCAAGACTATGGCTACACCTTC. The rearrangement joins TRBV7-2 to TRBJ1-2; 8 bases are shared with TRBD1. The CDR3 contains 16 residues. J was trimmed by 3 bases and V by 1 base; bases with no gene match: 7. The V gene's germline CDR1 is SGHTA and CDR2 FQGNSA.

The chain recombines TRBV29-1 with TRBJ1-2, with D possibly matching TRBD1 (5 bases). From germline, CDR1 is SQVTM and CDR2 ANQGSEA. V gave up 5 bases and J gave up 4 bases, with 17 bases separating them. This CDR3 has 14 amino acids. CDR3 loop: CSVYLGGPFYGYTF. In DNA form, the CDR3 reads TGCAGCGTTTATTTGGGGGGACCGTTCTATGGCTACACCTTC. Based on the CDR3 plus reference TRBV29-1 and TRBJ1-2, the full variable domain is SAVISQKPSRDICQRGTSLTIQCQVDSQVTMMFWYRQQPGQSLTLIATANQGSEATYESGFVIDKFPISRPNLTFSTLTVSNMSPEDSSIYLCSVYLGGPFYGYTFGSGTRLTVV.

The genes are TRBV7-3 and TRBJ1-2, with 7 bases that match TRBD1. After removal of 6 bases from V and 5 bases from J, the junction contained 15 bases not matched to a gene. The CDR3 has 16 amino acids. CDR1 is SGHTA and CDR2 is FQGTGA in the germline V gene. The CDR3 region is CASRRTNRGRTYGYTF. The CDR3 nucleotides read TGTGCCAGCAGACGAACGAACAGGGGTAGGACTTATGGCTACACCTTC.

V and J are TRBV19 and TRBJ1-5; D gene uncertain. This CDR3 has 13 residues. Trimming cost V 5 bases and J 1 base, with 6 bases left between them. Germline V lookup: CDR1 LNHDA, CDR2 SQIVND (reference sequence). The CDR3 loop reads CASSVQSNQPQHF. DNA of the CDR3: TGTGCCAGTAGTGTCCAGAGCAATCAGCCCCAGCATTTT.